These T cell receptor beta chains were read from a single sample in a study of CXCR3-negative and CXCR3-positive naive CD8 T cells. TCRdb derives one entry per CDR3 protein from the 5' RACE reads, leaving out DNA. The sample's table shows roughly 7,200 distinct CDR3 sequences. Sequencing input: naive CXCR3- CD8+ T cells from blood. The receptor set was obtained from a human donor in good health. Some clones in this sample may be carry-over from other donors' samples. Each CDR3 is given with its conserved first and last residue. Fields, in order: CDR3 protein, J gene, V gene, clone size. Not every row has a clone size; where given, it reads once, few, many or a size class.

cdr3_aa: CSASSGGSALEQFF
j_call: TRBJ2-1
v_call: TRBV20-1
clone_size: NA

cdr3_aa: CASSLWSSGTSGGSHTDTQYF
j_call: TRBJ2-3
v_call: TRBV6-6
clone_size: medium-sized

cdr3_aa: CASVPGHKNTEAFF
j_call: TRBJ1-1
v_call: TRBV5-1
clone_size: NA

cdr3_aa: CASSDRDRDHEQYF
j_call: TRBJ2-7
v_call: TRBV27
clone_size: NA

cdr3_aa: CASSQIILAGAKNIQYF
j_call: TRBJ2-4
v_call: TRBV4-1
clone_size: NA

cdr3_aa: CASRPSGNHAAEQYF
j_call: TRBJ2-7
v_call: TRBV28
clone_size: NA

cdr3_aa: CAISESQTLAEETQYF
j_call: TRBJ2-5
v_call: TRBV10-3
clone_size: medium-sized

cdr3_aa: CSAGTGRNEQFF
j_call: TRBJ2-1
v_call: TRBV29-1
clone_size: NA

cdr3_aa: CSVDGSGGGSYNEQFF
j_call: TRBJ2-1
v_call: TRBV29-1
clone_size: medium-sized

cdr3_aa: CASRGPSNGADVLTF
j_call: TRBJ2-6
v_call: TRBV28
clone_size: NA

cdr3_aa: CASSQGTPSTDTQYF
j_call: TRBJ2-3
v_call: TRBV14
clone_size: NA

cdr3_aa: CSVEDGAHNEQFF
j_call: TRBJ2-1
v_call: TRBV29-1
clone_size: NA

cdr3_aa: CASSLTGGADNEQFF
j_call: TRBJ2-1
v_call: TRBV5-1
clone_size: NA

cdr3_aa: CASSLTPSYEQYF
j_call: TRBJ2-7
v_call: TRBV5-1
clone_size: medium-sized

cdr3_aa: CASNLGPLEKLFF
j_call: TRBJ1-4
v_call: TRBV6-2/TRBV6-3
clone_size: medium-sized

cdr3_aa: CASSQVIDKGQGETGELFF
j_call: TRBJ2-2
v_call: TRBV3-1
clone_size: NA

cdr3_aa: CASSARTRLRAYTEAFF
j_call: TRBJ1-1
v_call: TRBV21-1
clone_size: medium-sized

cdr3_aa: CASCPGTATGELFF
j_call: TRBJ2-2
v_call: TRBV6-5
clone_size: medium-sized

cdr3_aa: CASTGLYEQYF
j_call: TRBJ2-7
v_call: TRBV28
clone_size: NA

cdr3_aa: CSVEPRKGLNTGELFF
j_call: TRBJ2-2
v_call: TRBV29-1
clone_size: medium-sized

cdr3_aa: CASSYSPNPSTDTQYF
j_call: TRBJ2-3
v_call: TRBV6-2/TRBV6-3
clone_size: NA

cdr3_aa: CASSPRLRESSYEQYF
j_call: TRBJ2-7
v_call: TRBV11-3
clone_size: NA

cdr3_aa: CASSEEGSGGNEQYF
j_call: TRBJ2-7
v_call: TRBV2
clone_size: NA

cdr3_aa: CSVEVEGGYGYTF
j_call: TRBJ1-2
v_call: TRBV29-1
clone_size: NA

cdr3_aa: CASSVGQGGGETQYF
j_call: TRBJ2-5
v_call: TRBV9
clone_size: medium-sized

cdr3_aa: CSVALRGDQDIQYF
j_call: TRBJ2-4
v_call: TRBV29-1
clone_size: NA

cdr3_aa: CASSFPGQNTEAFF
j_call: TRBJ1-1
v_call: TRBV11-2
clone_size: NA

cdr3_aa: CAIKLAEYNEQFF
j_call: TRBJ2-1
v_call: TRBV10-3
clone_size: medium-sized

cdr3_aa: CSARPSDAYEQYF
j_call: TRBJ2-7
v_call: TRBV20-1
clone_size: NA

cdr3_aa: CSGLEGAPGEQYF
j_call: TRBJ2-7
v_call: TRBV29-1
clone_size: NA

cdr3_aa: CASSSQGAYEQYF
j_call: TRBJ2-7
v_call: TRBV5-1
clone_size: medium-sized

cdr3_aa: CASSFGTSGRGVHNGQFF
j_call: TRBJ2-1
v_call: TRBV5-1
clone_size: NA

cdr3_aa: CASSLEGPTTGELFF
j_call: TRBJ2-2
v_call: TRBV7-6
clone_size: NA

cdr3_aa: CASSTPSANTGELFF
j_call: TRBJ2-2
v_call: TRBV6-5
clone_size: NA

cdr3_aa: CSVWEANDEQYF
j_call: TRBJ2-7
v_call: TRBV29-1
clone_size: medium-sized

cdr3_aa: CASSLRTAREETQYF
j_call: TRBJ2-5
v_call: TRBV7-9
clone_size: NA

cdr3_aa: CASSGDPNSPLHF
j_call: TRBJ1-6
v_call: TRBV5-1
clone_size: medium-sized

cdr3_aa: CASSLGLAAYQETQYF
j_call: TRBJ2-5
v_call: TRBV5-1
clone_size: medium-sized

cdr3_aa: CASSLAGQGYEQYF
j_call: TRBJ2-7
v_call: TRBV7-9
clone_size: NA

cdr3_aa: CASSWGQGNYNEQFF
j_call: TRBJ2-1
v_call: TRBV6-6
clone_size: NA

cdr3_aa: CSVDTPGTSGSYNEQFF
j_call: TRBJ2-1
v_call: TRBV29-1
clone_size: NA

cdr3_aa: CASSYFLSENTGELFF
j_call: TRBJ2-2
v_call: TRBV6-2/TRBV6-3
clone_size: NA

cdr3_aa: CASSLASEPATQYF
j_call: TRBJ2-3
v_call: TRBV7-9
clone_size: NA

cdr3_aa: CSVLPLDRDTQYF
j_call: TRBJ2-3
v_call: TRBV29-1
clone_size: medium-sized

cdr3_aa: CASSTTGTSSGNTIYF
j_call: TRBJ1-3
v_call: TRBV7-9
clone_size: medium-sized

cdr3_aa: CASSRSGWGNEQFF
j_call: TRBJ2-1
v_call: TRBV14
clone_size: medium-sized